The T cell receptor (beta chain) under discussion was sequenced for a study of shared clonotypes between healthy human individuals. Findings and caveats of the study: Shared clonotypes: roughly 4.5% naive CD4, around 3.5% naive CD8, 2.3% memory CD4, 0.35% to 0.5% memory CD8. It was the non-shared clonotypes that had lower generation probabilities than clonotypes shared by all four donors.

Per the germline V gene, CDR1 is SGHNT and CDR2 is YYREEE (reference sequence). This CDR3 has 12 amino acids. Trimming removed 4 bases at V and 5 bases at J, with 9 bases between. Clones were read by immunoSEQ multiplex PCR, and TCRdb kept only the in-frame ones, dropping some. The sample lists 1,100,000 or so clones, about 80% seen once, with about 0.52% in the top ten. Regarding this clone: Its antigen is unidentified.

The sequenced sample was memory CD4+ T cells from PBMCs. Subset described: CD45RA-negative fraction. The chain carries TRBV5-4 and TRBJ2-5; D call uncertain. This TCR came from a man aged 18 to 35 in good health. Some clones in this sample may be carry-over from other donors' samples. The CDR3 reads CASSVRLETQYF. In nucleotides, the CDR3 is TGTGCCAGCAGCGTTAGATTGGAGACCCAGTACTTC.